This TCR beta chain derives from a study of T cells in Graves' hyperthyroidism and ophthalmopathy (dated by TCRdb to about 2019). Context from the whole study: Peripheral blood samples were taken at initial diagnosis, before any treatment was given. To identify TCR V-J signatures that set the groups apart, the researchers used a discovery cohort of approximately 98 patients, made up of 40 to 45 with Graves' ophthalmopathy and approximately 57 with stable Graves' hyperthyroidism. The study also compared thyroid tissue and blood T-cell repertoires from five or six Graves' hyperthyroidism patients. The 75 to 100 discovery patients were randomly divided into training and test sets at a 7:3 ratio. The paper reports TCR Vbeta CDR3 sequencing of some 140 peripheral blood samples: around 41 ophthalmopathy, over 70 hyperthyroidism and 17 progressor patients. Following sampling, methimazole starting at 30 mg daily was given to hyperthyroidism patients, and high-dose intravenous methylprednisolone was given to ophthalmopathy patients. Whether ophthalmopathy could be predicted prospectively was tested in an independent validation cohort made up of approximately 19 hyperthyroidism patients plus 17 patients who later progressed to ophthalmopathy.

In its sample, this clonotype was seen many times. What antigen it recognizes has not been identified. No clone much larger than this one lies a single base away; base qualities are absent. The hyperthyroidism patients were between 18 and 65 years old and newly diagnosed, with a disease duration of less than 2 months. The study excluded patients with uncontrolled infections, other autoimmune diseases, pregnancy or lactation. Diagnoses relied on clinical symptoms, serum thyroxine and TRAb, thyroid ultrasound and orbital computed tomography. For progressor patients, blood was drawn at the first diagnosis of hyperthyroidism, before any ophthalmopathy symptoms had appeared. PBMCs were separated from under 12 ml of fresh peripheral blood using Ficoll-Paque density gradient centrifugation. Patients classed as progressors first received a Graves' hyperthyroidism diagnosis and then went on to develop ophthalmopathy during follow-up. Total RNA was extracted with Trizol reagent, and quality was checked on an Agilent 2100 Bioanalyzer.

The TCR beta CDR3 regions were amplified from RNA transcripts. The first round of RT-PCR for the TCR CDR3 was performed with the HTBI primer set and the Qiagen OneStep RT-PCR kit. The libraries were constructed in a second round of multiplex PCR and then size-selected and purified. Libraries were sequenced paired-end with 100 bp reads on an Illumina HiSeq2000. Per the authors' processing: SOAPnuke was used to process the raw data, with reads discarded if the reads contained adapters or uncalled bases, had a mean Phred below 15, or lacked an exact constant-primer or identifier match. COPE v1.2.5 was used to merge high-quality paired reads, and clonotypes were defined as unique nucleotide sequences. Clonotypes were aligned to IMGT TRBV, TRBD and TRBJ reference segments using MiTCR v1.1. Analysis was restricted to V-J combinations with a frequency above 0.0001, which covered 99.2% of repertoires. The TCS score was defined as the ratio of F50 (clonal expansion) to E x V (chaos), calculated using BLOSUM62-based TCRdist between CDR3 peptides within each V-J. Welch's t-statistics and random forest reduced 500 to 650 V-J features to some 14, which were used in a naive Bayes classifier (R e1071). TCRdb redid the processing of the public reads, applying fastp at Q25 and MiXCR, and retained in-frame beta chains. Rows with one shared CDR3 protein collapse into an entry with the most common genes and DNA. TCRdb's processing, not the authors', yielded these V and J calls. Within this sample are 150,000 to 200,000 distinct CDR3 sequences, with approximately 9% of them counted one time only. The ten largest account for over 20% of the sample.

Overall results and qualifications from the work: No statistical method was used to fix the sample size in advance, and group allocation was not hidden from the investigators. Most expanded thyroid clonotypes (frequency above 0.001) were also found in blood, which suggests that blood repertoires may mirror thyroid immune responses. In validation, progression to ophthalmopathy was predicted by the model with nearly 71% sensitivity and approximately 78% specificity, a median of 6.5 months before onset. Ophthalmopathy was separated from stable hyperthyroidism by a 13 V-J signature model, with around 88% sensitivity and approximately 81% specificity obtained in cross-validation and 80%/75% obtained in testing.

This TCR derives from a woman between 18 and 29 years old with Graves' hyperthyroidism that later progressed to Graves' ophthalmopathy. The sequenced material came from blood.

The DNA reads as follows: TGTGCCAGCAGTTACTCCTATTTTAGCTCGCAGGGGGATAAGGATGAAGCTTTCTTT. It is translated as CASSYSYFSSQGDKDEAFF. The rearrangement joined TRBV6-5 to TRBJ1-1; 7 of the junction bases match TRBD1. The germline V and J ends show losses of 0 bases and 7 bases respectively, and no gene match explains 20 bases of the junction. The CDR3 has 19 amino acids, counting the end cysteine and phenylalanine. Of the read, only the CDR3 DNA is kept; its 57 bases are in frame from base 1. Via the germline V gene, CDR1 is MNHEY and CDR2 SVGAGI.